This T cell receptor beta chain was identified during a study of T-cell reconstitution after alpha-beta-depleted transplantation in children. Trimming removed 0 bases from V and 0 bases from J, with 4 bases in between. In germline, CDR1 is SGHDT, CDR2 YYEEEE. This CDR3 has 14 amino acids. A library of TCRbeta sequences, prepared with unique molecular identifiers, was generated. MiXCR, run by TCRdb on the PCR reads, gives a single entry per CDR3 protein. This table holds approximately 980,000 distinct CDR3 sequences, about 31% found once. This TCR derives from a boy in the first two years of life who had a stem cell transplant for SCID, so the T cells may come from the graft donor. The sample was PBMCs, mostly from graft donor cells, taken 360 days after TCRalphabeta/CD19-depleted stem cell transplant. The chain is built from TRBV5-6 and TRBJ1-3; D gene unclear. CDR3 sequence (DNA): TGTGCCAGCAGCTTGGTTGTCTCTGGAAACACCATATATTTT. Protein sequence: CASSLVVSGNTIYF.